Below, 17 T cell receptor beta chains from the same sample are listed, as sequenced in a study of cytomegalovirus exposure and HLA in healthy donors. 13 Jbeta primers and 60 Vbeta primers were used for the PCR. Assay used: immunoSEQ multiplex PCR; TCRdb lists only in-frame clones, some missing. Among more than 95,000 clones listed, about 84% were seen once. The specimen was PBMCs. The origin of the receptors is a man aged 35 to 55 in good health and CMV-seronegative.

The genes are TRBV2 and TRBJ2-1; a possible D gene is TRBD2 (6 bases). Germline CDR1 SNHLY, CDR2 FYNNEI. V lost 4 bases, J lost 4 bases, and 14 bases lay in between. This CDR3 has 15 amino acids. CDR3 in DNA: TGTGCCAGCAGTGCGCGGGGCCAGATTTACAATGAGCAGTTCTTC. Amino acids: CASSARGQIYNEQFF.

The rearrangement uses TRBV5-1 and TRBJ2-3, with D hard to call. V shed 4 bases and J shed 0 bases, with 12 bases lying between them. Germline V lookup: CDR1 SGHRS, CDR2 YFSETQ. The CDR3 sequence is 15 residues long. CDR3 nucleotide sequence: TGCGCCAGCAGCCGCGCAGGCCGAAGCACAGATACGCAGTATTTT. The encoded protein is CASSRAGRSTDTQYF.

The CDR3 DNA follows: TGTGCCAGCAGTCCCTACCAGGGGTATAGCAATCAGCCCCAGCATTTT. This gives the protein CASSPYQGYSNQPQHF. The chain combines TRBV28 with TRBJ1-5; D possibly corresponds to TRBD1 (6 bases). This CDR3 is built from 16 residues. The ends were cut back, 5 bases at V and 0 bases at J, with 14 bases in the middle. Germline lookup yields CDR1 MDHEN and CDR2 SYDVKM.

The chain has TRBV7-9 and TRBJ1-1, with 10 nucleotides matching TRBD1. V dropped 5 bases and J dropped 6; count of bases not matched to a gene: 9. The CDR3 has 15 residues. The V gene's germline CDR1 is SEHNR and CDR2 FQNEAQ (reference sequence). CDR3 sequence reads: CASSKTGGLTPEAFF. The DNA of the CDR3 is TGTGCCAGCAGCAAGACAGGGGGCCTAACTCCTGAAGCTTTCTTT.

This chain joins TRBV9 and TRBJ2-7; possible D gene TRBD1, 6 bases. There are 13 residues in the CDR3. In germline, CDR1 is SGDLS, CDR2 YYNGEE. Trimming cost V 2 bases and J 6 bases, with 12 bases left between them. Here the CDR3 reads CASSVHDRTEQYF. CDR3 nucleotide sequence: TGTGCCAGCAGCGTCCACGACAGGACCGAGCAGTACTTC.

CDR3 sequence reads: CASSLGYSTGELFF. The CDR3 coding sequence is TGTGCCAGCAGCTTAGGGTACAGCACCGGGGAGCTGTTTTTT. This chain links TRBV7-2 with TRBJ2-2; D gene ambiguous. CDR1 is SGHTA and CDR2 is FQGNSA in the germline V gene. The CDR3 is made up of 14 amino acids. Trimming shortened V by 1 base and J by 4 bases, and 7 bases separated the two germline ends.

The V gene is TRBV19, the J gene TRBJ2-7; 8 bases are a match to TRBD1. The junction had 4 bases not matched to a gene; V was cut back by 5 bases and J by 1 base. The CDR3 has 14 residues. Per the germline V gene, CDR1 is LNHDA and CDR2 is SQIVND (reference sequence). The CDR3 nucleotides read TGTGCCAGTAGTGTGGACAGGGTATCCTACGAGCAGTACTTC. This encodes CASSVDRVSYEQYF.

This chain joins TRBV7-9 and TRBJ2-5; a possible D gene is TRBD2 (7 bases). This CDR3 region has 17 residues. Germline CDR1 and CDR2: SEHNR and FQNEAQ (reference sequence). V lost 2 bases and J lost 4, with 20 bases in between. In DNA, the CDR3 is TGTGCCAGCAGCTTACCCCTACCTGGGGGGGCCGTAGAGACCCAGTACTTC. It encodes CASSLPLPGGAVETQYF. The entire variable domain, with the rest obtained from reference TRBV7-9 and TRBJ2-5, is as follows: DTGVSQNPRHKITKRGQNVTFRCDPISEHNRLYWYRQTLGQGPEFLTYFQNEAQLEKSRLLSDRFSAERPKGSFSTLEIQRTEQGDSAMYLCASSLPLPGGAVETQYFGPGTRLLVL.

The J gene is TRBJ1-6, the V gene TRBV5-4, with no clear D. V gave up 1 base and J gave up 10 bases, with 15 bases separating them. CDR1 is SGHNT and CDR2 is YYREEE in the germline V gene (reference sequence). There are 15 residues in the CDR3. The CDR3 loop is CASSLIPGGRSPLHF. The CDR3 DNA is TGTGCCAGCAGCTTGATTCCGGGAGGCAGATCACCCCTCCACTTT.

V gene TRBV5-1 combines with J gene TRBJ2-7; D remains ambiguous. This CDR3 is built from 13 residues. CDR1 is SGHRS, CDR2 YFSETQ, per germline. V lost 1 base and J 4 bases, leaving 9 bases between the germline ends. The CDR3 nucleotides are TGCGCCAGCAGCTTGAACGGTGAATACGAGCAGTACTTC. Translated: CASSLNGEYEQYF.

The rearrangement uses TRBV9 and TRBJ1-4; no firm D call. V was clipped by 4 bases and J by 6 bases, with 31 bases between them. Germline values: CDR1 SGDLS, CDR2 YYNGEE. This CDR3 contains 20 residues. The CDR3 DNA reads as TGTGCCAGCAGCACCCCTAGCGGTGAGGGTACCACAACCTGGGATGAAAAACTGTTTTTT. Its protein product is CASSTPSGEGTTTWDEKLFF.

This chain uses TRBV6-1 with TRBJ2-7; D possibly corresponds to TRBD1 (6 bases). The CDR3 is made up of 14 amino acids. Germline-derived CDR1 and CDR2 are MNHNS and SASEGT. V lost 5 bases to trimming and J lost 3 bases, with 14 bases between them. The CDR3 spells CASSLQKGGYEQYF. DNA for the CDR3: TGTGCCAGCAGTCTACAAAAAGGGGGCTACGAGCAGTACTTC.

This rearrangement joins TRBV5-1 to TRBJ1-6; D gene unclear. Trimming took 1 base from V and 8 from J, leaving 7 bases between them. Germline assignment: CDR1 SGHRS and CDR2 YFSETQ. CDR3 length: 13 residues. CDR3 sequence (DNA): TGCGCCAGCAGCTTGAACTCGGATTCACCCCTCCACTTT. Residues: CASSLNSDSPLHF.

The V and J genes are TRBV5-6 and TRBJ2-7; a weak D match, TRBD2 (5 bases). The CDR3 loop spans 12 amino acids. Germline V gene lookup returns CDR1 SGHDT and CDR2 YYEEEE. With 4 bases removed from V and 3 bases from J, the gap between germline ends came to 8 bases. This CDR3 reads CASSPRDYEQYF. The CDR3 DNA follows: TGTGCCAGCAGCCCTCGGGACTACGAGCAGTACTTC.

V usage is TRBV5-1 and J usage is TRBJ1-4, with D possibly TRBD1 on 5 matching bases. The germline V gene has CDR1 SGHRS and CDR2 YFSETQ. The length of the CDR3 is 14 residues. Trimming pared 2 bases from V and 7 bases from J, leaving 12 bases between. The CDR3 loop reads CASSFQGGIEKLFF. CDR3 coding DNA: TGCGCCAGCAGCTTCCAGGGAGGGATTGAAAAACTGTTTTTT.

This clone was seen just once. The rearrangement links TRBV15 to TRBJ1-1, with D perhaps matching TRBD1 (5 bases). V was pared by 0 bases and J by 4 bases, with 15 bases between. Per the germline V gene, CDR1 is LNHNV and CDR2 is YYDKDF (reference sequence). The CDR3 extends over 16 amino acids. The CDR3: CATSRDRDSAATEAFF. The CDR3 DNA follows: TGTGCCACCAGCAGAGATCGGGACTCGGCAGCCACTGAAGCTTTCTTT.

This chain connects TRBV21-1 to TRBJ1-4; TRBD1, the table's D call, lacks a check against the DNA. TRBV21-1 is shown as a pseudogene. CDR3 size: 14 residues. CDR3 nucleotide sequence: TGTGCCAGCAGCAAAAAGAAGGGGAATGAAAAACTGTTTTTT. It yields the protein CASSKKKGNEKLFF.